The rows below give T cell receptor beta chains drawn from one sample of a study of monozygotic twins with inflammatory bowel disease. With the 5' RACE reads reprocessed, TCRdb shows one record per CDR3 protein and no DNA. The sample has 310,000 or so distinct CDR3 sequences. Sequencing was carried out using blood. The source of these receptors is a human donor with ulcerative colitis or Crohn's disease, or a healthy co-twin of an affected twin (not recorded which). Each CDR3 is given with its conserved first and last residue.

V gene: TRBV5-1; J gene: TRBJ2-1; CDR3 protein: CASSYGLTEQFF
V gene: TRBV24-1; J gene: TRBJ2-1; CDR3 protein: CATSTGPLDEQFF
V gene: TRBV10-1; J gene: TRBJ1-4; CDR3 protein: CASSESGQGEKLFF
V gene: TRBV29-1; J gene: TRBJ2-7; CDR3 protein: CSTSGTGGIYEQYF
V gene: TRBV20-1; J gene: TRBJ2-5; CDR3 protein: CSAKNWQETQYF
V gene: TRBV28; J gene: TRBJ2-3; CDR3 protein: CASSRSGGQQDTQYF
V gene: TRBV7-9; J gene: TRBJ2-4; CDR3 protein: CASSRAEAKNIQYF
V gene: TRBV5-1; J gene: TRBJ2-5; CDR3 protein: CASSADRGGETQYF
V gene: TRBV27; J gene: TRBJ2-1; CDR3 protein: CASSATGTGDNEQFF
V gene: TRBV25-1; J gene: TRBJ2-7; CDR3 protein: CASSSDSGGYEQYF
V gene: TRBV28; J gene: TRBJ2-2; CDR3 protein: CASRFPPGTGTGELFF
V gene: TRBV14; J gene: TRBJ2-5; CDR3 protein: CASSQNQGLETQYF
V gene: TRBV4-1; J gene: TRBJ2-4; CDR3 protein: CASRKVGDGAKNIQYF
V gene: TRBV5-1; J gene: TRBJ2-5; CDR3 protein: CASSLLPGDGETQYF
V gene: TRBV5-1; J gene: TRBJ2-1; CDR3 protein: CASSLGVGTYNEQFF
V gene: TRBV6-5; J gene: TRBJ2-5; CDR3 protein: CASSYSAQGRSETQYF
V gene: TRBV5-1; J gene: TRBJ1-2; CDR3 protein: CASSRELSDGYTF
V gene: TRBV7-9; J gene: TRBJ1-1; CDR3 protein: CASRGLENTEALF
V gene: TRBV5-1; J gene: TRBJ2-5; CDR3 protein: CASSKGLAGEQETQYF
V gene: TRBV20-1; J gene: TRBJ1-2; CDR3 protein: CSARIGFTYGYTF
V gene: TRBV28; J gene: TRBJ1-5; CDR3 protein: CASSLDRGVNNQPQHF
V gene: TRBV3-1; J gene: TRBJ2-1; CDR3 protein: CASSQQGSGSRPRNEQFF
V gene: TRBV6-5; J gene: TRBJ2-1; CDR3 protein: CASSSQLAALLGNEQFF
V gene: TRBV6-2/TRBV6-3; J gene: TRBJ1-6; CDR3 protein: CASRTVGDQTSPLHF
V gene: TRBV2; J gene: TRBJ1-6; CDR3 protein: CASSSTRTSNSPLHF
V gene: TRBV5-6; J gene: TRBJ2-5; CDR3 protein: CASSLDRGLETQYF
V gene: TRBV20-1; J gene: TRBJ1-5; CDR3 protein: CSARGTVDQPQHF
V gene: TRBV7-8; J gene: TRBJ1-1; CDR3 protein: CASSAQGRDTEAFF
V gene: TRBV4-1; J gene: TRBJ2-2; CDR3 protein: CASSYGRYTGELFF
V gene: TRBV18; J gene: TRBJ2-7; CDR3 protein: CASSPQGHEQYF
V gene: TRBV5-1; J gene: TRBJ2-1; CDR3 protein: CASGGDGYNEQFF
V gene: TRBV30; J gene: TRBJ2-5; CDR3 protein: CAWSVTASGRRGETQYF
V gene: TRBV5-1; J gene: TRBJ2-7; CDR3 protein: CASSREVQGSGYEQYF
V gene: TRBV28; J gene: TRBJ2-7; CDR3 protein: CASSLGTRLSFYEQYF
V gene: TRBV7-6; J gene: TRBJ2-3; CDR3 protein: CASSPSRLSRDTQYF
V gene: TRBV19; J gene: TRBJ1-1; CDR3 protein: CASSSDRDTEAFF
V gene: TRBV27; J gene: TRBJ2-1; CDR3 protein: CASSLSTSHHNEQFF